The T cell receptor beta chain described here comes from a study of beta chain features in type 1 diabetes. Notes on the study in general: Patients with Type 1 diabetes showed moderately but significantly shorter TCRB CDR3s in all four CD4+ subsets.

The isolated RNA, all of it, was reverse transcribed, so expressed TCRB transcripts were what got sequenced. Sequencing was performed with immunoSEQ multiplex PCR; in TCRdb, only in-frame clones are kept and a portion is missing. The table has hundreds of thousands of clones, roughly 13% seen once. The CDR3 loop spans 14 amino acids. The V gene's germline CDR1 is MNHEY and CDR2 SMNVEV (reference sequence). V shed 8 bases and J shed 5 bases, with 18 bases lying between them. Remarks on this clone: No antigen is known for it.

V usage is TRBV27 and J usage is TRBJ1-2; tentative D call: TRBD1 (5 bases). Sample: naive CD4+ T cells from blood. The sequence was obtained from a man aged 18-30 years with type 1 diabetes. The CDR3 DNA reads as TGTGCCAGCTACAGCCCCCGGGGGGGTTATGGCTACACCTTC. It translates to CASYSPRGGYGYTF.